One sample yielded the 18 T cell receptor beta chains listed below, sequenced in a study of cytomegalovirus exposure and HLA in healthy donors. The PCR contained 60 Vbeta and 13 Jbeta primers. Only in-frame clones appear in the TCRdb table, and some are missing; sequencing was by immunoSEQ multiplex PCR. The data hold 120,000 to 150,000 clones, with around 9.6% observed a single time. The specimen sequenced was PBMCs. These receptors all come from a male donor in good health and CMV-seronegative.

The chain's CDR3 is CASSLQQVVQANTGELFF. The CDR3 DNA reads TGTGCCAGCAGTTTACAGCAGGTCGTGCAAGCGAACACCGGGGAGCTGTTTTTT. The chain links TRBV27 to TRBJ2-2; D is undetermined. The CDR3 is made up of 18 amino acids. Between the trimmed V and J ends, which lost 2 bases and 0 bases, there was a span of 16 bases. CDR1 is MNHEY, CDR2 SMNVEV, per germline (reference sequence).

This clone came up a few times. The rearrangement links TRBV15 to TRBJ1-5; TRBD1 matches 7 bases. Germline values: CDR1 LNHNV, CDR2 YYDKDF (reference sequence). J gave up 7 bases and V 0 bases, and 12 bases lay outside the gene matches. This CDR3 has 17 amino acids. In DNA, the CDR3 is TGTGCCACCAGCAGAGAGGGGCTGGGACAGAGACGGCAGCCCCAGCATTTT. Translation gives CATSREGLGQRRQPQHF.

The chain has TRBV19 and TRBJ1-5; D is unresolved. The germline gives CDR1 LNHDA, CDR2 SQIVND (reference sequence). V shed 9 bases and J shed 4 bases, with 25 bases lying between them. The CDR3 spans 17 residues. DNA for the CDR3: TGTGCCAGCTCCGTACTACCCGGCAGAGAGAGAAATCAGCCCCAGCATTTT. It yields the protein CASSVLPGRERNQPQHF.

This clone has just a few counts. The J gene is TRBJ2-5, the V gene TRBV27; 7 bases are a match to TRBD1. There are 13 residues in the CDR3. Germline V gene data show CDR1 as MNHEY and CDR2 as SMNVEV (reference sequence). V gave up 6 bases and J gave up 3 bases; unmatched junction bases: 4. CDR3 protein: CASRPGGEETQYF. The DNA for the CDR3 is TGTGCCAGCAGGCCAGGGGGTGAAGAGACCCAGTACTTC.

Of note for this clone: The germline gene is not matched at one end of the junction; a read error may be the cause. The V and J genes are TRBV7-9 and TRBJ2-5; TRBD2 might be the D (5 bases). The germline V gene has CDR1 SEHNR and CDR2 FQNEAQ (reference sequence). The CDR3 covers 14 residues. The CDR3 DNA reads as TGTGCCAGCAGCCTAGCTCCGGACCAAGAGACCCAGTACTTC. It yields the protein CASSLAPDQETQYF.

About this clone itself: The germline gene is not matched at one end of the junction; a read error may be the cause. This same CDR3 is encoded by further DNA sequences in the sample. The CDR3 spells CASSLAPADRGNEKLFF. DNA for the CDR3: TGTGCTAGCAGCTTAGCTCCCGCGGACAGGGGGAATGAAAAACTGTTTTTT. The rearrangement uses TRBV7-6 and TRBJ1-4; 10 nucleotides agree with TRBD1. This CDR3 spans 17 amino acids. Germline CDR1 is SGHVS and CDR2 is FNYEAQ.

This chain joins TRBV6-5 and TRBJ1-1; possibly TRBD1 for D (5 bases). V lost 5 bases and J 1 base, leaving 11 bases between the germline ends. The CDR3 extends over 14 amino acids. Per germline, CDR1 MNHEY and CDR2 SVGAGI. DNA of the CDR3: TGTGCCAGCAGTGACGGGGGAGAGAACACTGAAGCTTTCTTT. Translated: CASSDGGENTEAFF.

This clone was seen a handful of times. The chain employs TRBV11-2 and TRBJ2-1; the match to TRBD1 covers 9 bases. V dropped 4 bases and J dropped 12; count of bases not matched to a gene: 13. Per the germline V gene, CDR1 is SGHAT and CDR2 is FQNNGV. The CDR3 has 15 amino acids. In nucleotides, the CDR3 is TGTGCCAGCAGCTCTATCCGGGACAGGGAATTTCGGCAGTTCTTC. It yields the protein CASSSIRDREFRQFF.

As DNA, the CDR3 is TGTGCCAGCAGTTTAGGGACAGGGGATGGCTACACCTTC. Protein: CASSLGTGDGYTF. The rearrangement links TRBV28 to TRBJ1-2; 10 nucleotides match TRBD1. From germline, CDR1 is MDHEN and CDR2 SYDVKM. V shed 2 bases and J 6 bases; nucleotides not matched to a gene: 0. The CDR3 consists of 13 residues.

This clone was seen only a few times. The V call is TRBV10-1, the J call TRBJ1-4; 11 nucleotides agree with TRBD1. Germline V lookup: CDR1 WNHNN, CDR2 SYGVQD (reference sequence). The CDR3 is 16 residues long. The J segment lost 7 bases and the V segment lost 8 bases, leaving 12 bases of the junction unmatched. Here the CDR3 DNA reads TGCGCCAGCGGTCCCGGGACAGGGGGAAGGGGTGAAAAACTGTTTTTT. This gives the protein CASGPGTGGRGEKLFF.

This clone has just a few counts. The V gene is TRBV27, the J gene TRBJ2-3; TRBD2 matches at 10 bases. V shed 4 bases, J shed 1 base, and the junction held 11 bases outside the gene matches. The CDR3 has 18 amino acids. Looked up from germline, CDR1 is MNHEY and CDR2 is SMNVEV (reference sequence). The CDR3 reads CASSSPQGSGGGTDTQYF. The CDR3 nucleotides are TGTGCCAGCAGTTCGCCCCAGGGGAGCGGGGGGGGCACAGATACGCAGTATTTT.

In its sample, this clone was seen a few times. V is TRBV7-2 and J is TRBJ2-4, with TRBD2 as a possible D gene (5 bases). The V gene's germline CDR1 is SGHTA and CDR2 FQGNSA. The V end lost 4 bases, the J end lost 0 bases, and 13 bases lay between the germline ends. CDR3 length: 16 residues. CDR3 amino acids: CASSYIARAAKNIQYF. The CDR3 region has the DNA TGTGCCAGCAGCTACATAGCGCGTGCAGCCAAAAACATTCAGTACTTC.

This clone showed up just a few times. The rearrangement uses TRBV6-5 and TRBJ2-7; 11 bases fit TRBD2. The V gene end was trimmed by 6 bases and the J gene end by 4 bases; junction bases not matched to a gene: 8. The CDR3 contains 15 residues. Per the germline V gene, CDR1 is MNHEY and CDR2 is SVGAGI. In DNA, the CDR3 is TGTGCCAGCAGGGTTCTAGCGGGGGGTAGTTACGAGCAGTACTTC. It is translated as CASRVLAGGSYEQYF.

V and J are TRBV28 and TRBJ1-1; the D is unclear. This CDR3 contains 12 residues. V was cut by 4 bases and J by 10 bases, with 13 bases left in between. CDR1 MDHEN and CDR2 SYDVKM come from the germline V gene. The CDR3 loop reads CASSSPQEVAFF. CDR3 in DNA: TGTGCCAGCAGTTCCCCGCAGGAGGTAGCTTTCTTT.

This clone was detected a few times. The chain recombines TRBV14 with TRBJ2-1; 9 nucleotides match TRBD1. CDR1 and CDR2 from the germline V gene are SGHDN and FVKESK. Trimming at V came to 0 bases and at J to 4 bases, leaving 7 bases not matched to a gene. This CDR3 has 17 amino acids. CDR3 in DNA: TGTGCCAGCAGCCAAGAGATTCGGACAGGGGATTACAATGAGCAGTTCTTC. It encodes CASSQEIRTGDYNEQFF.

In its sample, this clone was seen a few times. The chain has TRBV11-2 and TRBJ2-3; TRBD2 matches 9 bases. The V and J ends lost 0 bases and 1 base, in that order; junction bases with no gene match: 5. CDR1 is SGHAT, CDR2 FQNNGV, per germline. CDR3 length equals 17 residues. The CDR3 DNA reads TGTGCCAGCAGCTTAGATCGTCTAGCGGGGCGCACAGATACGCAGTATTTT. It codes for CASSLDRLAGRTDTQYF.

The rearrangement links TRBV5-6 to TRBJ1-4, with D uncertain. V shed 2 bases and J shed 10 bases, with 18 bases lying between them. The CDR3 spans 15 residues. Germline values: CDR1 SGHDT, CDR2 YYEEEE. CDR3 bases: TGTGCCAGCAGCTTACATGACCCTAAAACGGGAAAACTGTTTTTT. Its translation: CASSLHDPKTGKLFF.

This clone was counted only a few times. The rearrangement joins TRBV11-2 to TRBJ1-3, with 9 bases lining up with TRBD1. The CDR3 totals 16 residues. In germline, CDR1 is SGHAT, CDR2 FQNNGV. V was pared by 1 base and J by 4 bases, with 5 bases of the junction left unmatched. As DNA, the CDR3 is TGTGCCAGCAGCTTAGGTCCGGGGACAGGGGGAAACACCATATATTTT. The encoded protein is CASSLGPGTGGNTIYF.